Only one count was recorded for the clone carrying this T cell receptor (beta chain). The data stem from a study of shared clonotypes between healthy human individuals. Looked up from germline, CDR1 is LNHDA and CDR2 is SQIVND (reference sequence). The V end lost 6 bases, the J end lost 4 bases, and 19 bases lay between the germline ends. This CDR3 contains 15 residues. The naive CD8 population came from CD45RO-negative cells selected for CCR7, without terminally differentiated effector memory CD45RA+ cells. Sorted subsets were amplified in replicate PCRs using 150 to 250 ng DNA, around 30,000 T cell genomes. Some clones are missing from TCRdb's copy, which holds only in-frame ones; the method was immunoSEQ multiplex PCR. The sample has more than 600,000 clones; 92% are singletons.

The specimen sequenced was naive CD8+ T cells sorted from blood. The receptor was derived from a man aged 25 to 40 in good health. The chain joins TRBV19 to TRBJ2-7; weak D call: TRBD1 (6 bases). The CDR3 DNA reads TGTGCCAGTAGCCCCTACGGGGCAGGGGCTTACGAGCAGTACTTC. This codes for CASSPYGAGAYEQYF.